The entry below gives a single T cell receptor (beta chain) sequence along with its context. As originally analysed: Amplifying reference gene primers gave estimates of nucleated cell counts. The assay was immunoSEQ multiplex PCR, and TCRdb's table has in-frame clones only and misses some. From that table come the V and J calls and clone size; the DNA was used to work out D and trimming. The sample has approximately 50,000 clones; roughly 85% are singletons. Germline CDR1 is MNHNY and CDR2 is SVGAGI (reference sequence). The V gene end was trimmed by 3 bases and the J gene end by 4 bases; junction bases not matched to a gene: 9. The CDR3 is 16 residues long. The data are from a study of blood T cell repertoires in COVID-19. The overall study: T cells, B-cell-depleted T cells, or PBMCs provided the cDNA or gDNA that served as material.

This receptor was taken from a man in his fifties or sixties with acute or convalescent COVID-19. The V gene is TRBV6-6, the J gene TRBJ2-3; 8 bases map to TRBD2. What was sequenced was peripheral blood. CDR3 coding DNA: TGTGCCAGCAGTTATCGGTCCGCGGGGGGCCCAGATACGCAGTATTTT. Its translation is CASSYRSAGGPDTQYF.